These T cell receptor beta chains were read from a single sample in a study of T cell responses to AZD1222 COVID-19 vaccine. Only in-frame clones appear in the TCRdb table, and some are missing; sequencing was by immunoSEQ multiplex PCR. Of 80,000 to 95,000 clones listed, approximately 82% are singletons. The sequenced sample was peripheral blood, obtained on day 0 of AZD1222 vaccination. The receptors derive from an adult in good health. CDR3s include the opening cysteine and the closing phenylalanine or tryptophan. A D gene is named only where the DNA matches it firmly. Expanded clones are given a class, and other clones once, few, many or no size at all.

j_gene	abundance	d_gene	v_gene	CDR3nt	CDR3aa
TRBJ2-5	NA	NA	TRBV12-3/TRBV12-4	TGTGCCAGCAGTCCCAGTGCACAAGAGACCCAGTACTTC	CASSPSAQETQYF
TRBJ2-1	NA	TRBD2	TRBV7-2	TGTGCCAGCAGCTCCAGGACTAGCCCCAATGAGCAGTTCTTC	CASSSRTSPNEQFF
TRBJ2-3	NA	TRBD2	TRBV6-4	TGTGCCAGCAGTGACGAGCGGGGGTCGGGCACAGATACGCAGTATTTT	CASSDERGSGTDTQYF
TRBJ2-5	NA	NA	TRBV29-1	TGCAGCGTTATGACAGGGGAGGGAGAGACCCAGTACTTC	CSVMTGEGETQYF
TRBJ2-3	NA	NA	TRBV5-1	TGCGCCAGCAGCTTGGGTGTGGGAGGTTTGACAGATACGCAGTATTTT	CASSLGVGGLTDTQYF
TRBJ2-5	NA	TRBD1	TRBV7-9	TGTGCCAGCAGCACAGGACAGGGGGATTTGGAGACCCAGTACTTC	CASSTGQGDLETQYF
TRBJ2-2	NA	NA	TRBV2	TGTGCCAGCAGTGCGGGCGGGGGCCGCACCGGGGAGCTGTTTTTT	CASSAGGGRTGELFF
TRBJ2-7	NA	TRBD2	TRBV7-2	TGTGCCAGCACCGTCAGCGGGAGTCAATACGAGCAGTACTTC	CASTVSGSQYEQYF
TRBJ2-1	NA	NA	TRBV3-1/TRBV3-2	TGTGCCAGCAGCCCGAGGAGGGGGGTTGAGCAGTTCTTC	CASSPRRGVEQFF
TRBJ1-1	NA	NA	TRBV18	TGTGCCAGCTCACCTAGGGAGGCAGGGGCGATGAACACTGAAGCTTTCTTT	CASSPREAGAMNTEAFF
TRBJ2-1	many	NA	TRBV5-4	TGTGCCAGCAGCTACATACGGTCTAGCGACACCTACAATGAGCAGTTCTTC	CASSYIRSSDTYNEQFF
TRBJ2-5	NA	NA	TRBV18	TGTGCCAGCTCACTCTCTACCATCCAAGAGACCCAGTACTTC	CASSLSTIQETQYF
TRBJ2-3	NA	NA	TRBV7-7	TGTGCTAGCAGCTTAGGGACACTCACAGATACGCAGTATTTT	CASSLGTLTDTQYF
TRBJ1-2	NA	TRBD1	TRBV7-2	TGTGCCAGCAGCGAACAGGGGGGACAAGGGTATGGCTACACCTTC	CASSEQGGQGYGYTF
TRBJ2-1	NA	NA	TRBV6-2/TRBV6-3	TGTGCCAGCAGTTACGGGGGAGCCGCGGTCTATGAGCAGTTCTTC	CASSYGGAAVYEQFF
TRBJ1-1	NA	NA	TRBV21-1	TGTGCCAGCAGCAAGGCCATGTGTCGGAGGGGCAGGACTGAAGCTTTCTTT	CASSKAMCRRGRTEAFF
TRBJ1-1	NA	NA	TRBV7-2	TGTGCCAGCAGCTTAGCGGCGACACCAGCTAGGGCTGAAGCTTTCTTT	CASSLAATPARAEAFF
TRBJ2-1	once	TRBD2	TRBV4-2	TGTGCCAGCAGCCACGGAGGCCAGCGGGAGGGAGGAGTTGAGCAGTTCTTC	CASSHGGQREGGVEQFF
TRBJ2-7	NA	NA	TRBV7-2	TGTGCCAGCAGCTTAGGGCCTTATAGCTCCTACGAGCAGTACTTC	CASSLGPYSSYEQYF
TRBJ1-1	NA	NA	TRBV5-4	TGTGCCAGCACCCCCACAGGTTCGAACACTGAAGCTTTCTTT	CASTPTGSNTEAFF
TRBJ2-7	once	NA	TRBV6-5	TGTGCCAGCAGTTACTCGATAAACGGGCTCACCTACGAGCAGTACTTC	CASSYSINGLTYEQYF
TRBJ2-2	NA	NA	TRBV13	TGTGCCAGCAGCTCCCTGCAGGTCACCGGGGAGCTGTTTTTT	CASSSLQVTGELFF
TRBJ1-5	NA	NA	TRBV30	TGTGCCTGGAGTGTGGTGGGGCGCAACAATCAGCCCCAGCATTTT	CAWSVVGRNNQPQHF
TRBJ2-5	NA	TRBD1	TRBV4-1	TGCGCCAGCAGCCAACCGACAGGGGCGGGAGAGACCCAGTACTTC	CASSQPTGAGETQYF
TRBJ1-3	NA	NA	TRBV10-2	TGCGCCAGCAGTGATCGTATGAGGGGAAACACCATATATTTT	CASSDRMRGNTIYF
TRBJ2-1	NA	NA	TRBV3-1/TRBV3-2	TGTGCCAGCAGCCAGACAGAGTGGGGAAATGAGCAGTTCTTC	CASSQTEWGNEQFF
TRBJ2-3	NA	NA	TRBV6-5	TGTGCCAGCAGGGTCGGCGAATCAACGCAGTATTTT	CASRVGESTQYF
TRBJ1-2	many	NA	TRBV5-4	TGTGCCAGCAGTTTGGGGGGCCGCGGGGTAAATGGCTACACCTTC	CASSLGGRGVNGYTF
TRBJ2-3	NA	TRBD2	TRBV6-6	TGTGCCAGCAGTCTTGGACTAGCGGGAGGGCATGCGGATACGCAGTATTTT	CASSLGLAGGHADTQYF
TRBJ2-1	few	TRBD2	TRBV6-5	TGTGCCAGCAGACCCGGACTAGCGGGACGTAATGAGCAGTTCTTC	CASRPGLAGRNEQFF
TRBJ2-3	NA	TRBD2	TRBV11-2	TGTGCCAGCAGCTTAATGACTAGCGGGACGTCAGATACGCAGTATTTT	CASSLMTSGTSDTQYF
TRBJ2-7	NA	NA	TRBV30	TGTGCCTGGAGACCGGGGGCGGGGGAGCAGTACTTC	CAWRPGAGEQYF
TRBJ2-7	NA	TRBD1	TRBV5-1	TGCGCCAGCAGCACACAACCGGGACAGGGGGCGGGAGAGCAGTACTTC	CASSTQPGQGAGEQYF
TRBJ2-3	NA	NA	TRBV5-1	TGCGCCAGCAGCTTGGGACAGGACACAGATACGCAGTATTTT	CASSLGQDTDTQYF
TRBJ2-2	NA	TRBD2	TRBV7-8	TGTGCCAGCAGGCTAGCGGGCGACCTGAACACCGGGGAGCTGTTTTTT	CASRLAGDLNTGELFF